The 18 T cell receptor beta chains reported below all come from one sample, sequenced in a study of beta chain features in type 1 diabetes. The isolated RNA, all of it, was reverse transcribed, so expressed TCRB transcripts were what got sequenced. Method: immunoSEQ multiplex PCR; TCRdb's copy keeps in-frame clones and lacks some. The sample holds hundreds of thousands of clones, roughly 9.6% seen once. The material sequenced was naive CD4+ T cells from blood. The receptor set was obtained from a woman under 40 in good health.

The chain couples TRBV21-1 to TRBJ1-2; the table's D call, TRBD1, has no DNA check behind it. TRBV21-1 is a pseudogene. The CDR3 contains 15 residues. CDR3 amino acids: CASSKNPGQGDGYTF. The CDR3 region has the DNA TGTGCCAGCAGCAAAAATCCGGGACAGGGAGATGGCTACACCTTC.

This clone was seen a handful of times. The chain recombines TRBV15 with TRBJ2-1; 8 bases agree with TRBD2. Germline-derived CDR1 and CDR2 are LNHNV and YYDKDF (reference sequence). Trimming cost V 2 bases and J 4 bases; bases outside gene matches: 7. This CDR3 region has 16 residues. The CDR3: CATSRLSGALYNEQFF. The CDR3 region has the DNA TGTGCCACCAGCAGACTTAGCGGGGCTTTGTACAATGAGCAGTTCTTC.

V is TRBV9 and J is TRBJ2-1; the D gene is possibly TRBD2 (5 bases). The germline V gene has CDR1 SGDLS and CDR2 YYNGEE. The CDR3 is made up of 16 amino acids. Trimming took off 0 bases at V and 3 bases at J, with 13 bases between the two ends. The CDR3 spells CASSVESGSVYNEQFF. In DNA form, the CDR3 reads TGTGCCAGCAGCGTAGAATCGGGGTCGGTCTACAATGAGCAGTTCTTC.

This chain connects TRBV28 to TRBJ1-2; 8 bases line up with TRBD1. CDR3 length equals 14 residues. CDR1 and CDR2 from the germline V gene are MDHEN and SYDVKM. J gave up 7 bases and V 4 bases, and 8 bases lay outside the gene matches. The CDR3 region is CASSSTDRAGGYTF. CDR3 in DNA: TGTGCCAGCAGTTCAACGGACAGGGCTGGTGGCTACACCTTC.

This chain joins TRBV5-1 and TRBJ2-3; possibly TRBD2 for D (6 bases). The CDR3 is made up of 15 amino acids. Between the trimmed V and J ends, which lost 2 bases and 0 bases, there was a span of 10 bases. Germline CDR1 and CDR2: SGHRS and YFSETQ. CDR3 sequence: CASSLAGPSTDTQYF. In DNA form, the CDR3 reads TGCGCCAGCAGCTTAGCGGGCCCAAGCACAGATACGCAGTATTTT. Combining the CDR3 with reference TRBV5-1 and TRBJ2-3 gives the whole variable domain KAGVTQTPRYLIKTRGQQVTLSCSPISGHRSVSWYQQTPGQGLQFLFEYFSETQRNKGNFPGRFSGRQFSNSRSEMNVSTLELGDSALYLCASSLAGPSTDTQYFGPGTRLTVL.

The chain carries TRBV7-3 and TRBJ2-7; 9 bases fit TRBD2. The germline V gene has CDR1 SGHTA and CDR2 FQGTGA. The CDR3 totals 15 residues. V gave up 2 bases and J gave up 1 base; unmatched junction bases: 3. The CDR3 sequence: CASSLLAGSSYEQYF. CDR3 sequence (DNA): TGTGCCAGCAGCTTACTAGCGGGGAGTTCCTACGAGCAGTACTTC.

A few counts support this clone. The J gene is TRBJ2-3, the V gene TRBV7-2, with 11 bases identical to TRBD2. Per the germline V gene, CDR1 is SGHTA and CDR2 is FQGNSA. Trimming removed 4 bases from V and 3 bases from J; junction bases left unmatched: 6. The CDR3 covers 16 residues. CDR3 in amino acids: CASSYVAGGPTDTQYF. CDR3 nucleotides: TGTGCCAGCAGCTACGTAGCGGGAGGGCCGACAGATACGCAGTATTTT. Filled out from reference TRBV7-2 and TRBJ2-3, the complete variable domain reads GAGVSQSPSNKVTEKGKDVELRCDPISGHTALYWYRQSLGQGLEFLIYFQGNSAPDKSGLPSDRFSAERTGGSVSTLTIQRTQQEDSAVYLCASSYVAGGPTDTQYFGPGTRLTVL.

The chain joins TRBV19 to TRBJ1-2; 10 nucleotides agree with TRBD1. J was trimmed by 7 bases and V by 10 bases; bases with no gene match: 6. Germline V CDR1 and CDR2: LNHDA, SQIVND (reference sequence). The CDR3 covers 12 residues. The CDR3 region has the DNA TGTGCCACAGACCGGGACAGGGGTGGCTACACCTTC. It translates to CATDRDRGGYTF. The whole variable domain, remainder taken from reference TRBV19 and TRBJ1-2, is DGGITQSPKYLFRKEGQNVTLSCEQNLNHDAMYWYRQDPGQGLRLIYYSQIVNDFQKGDIAEGYSVSREKKESFPLTVTSAQKNPTAFYLCATDRDRGGYTFGSGTRLTVV.

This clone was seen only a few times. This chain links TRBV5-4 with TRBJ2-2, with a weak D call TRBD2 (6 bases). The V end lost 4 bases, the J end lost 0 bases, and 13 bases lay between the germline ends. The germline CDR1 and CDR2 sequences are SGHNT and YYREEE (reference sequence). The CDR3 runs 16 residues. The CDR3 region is CASSRDSYANTGELFF. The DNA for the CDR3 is TGTGCCAGCAGCCGGGACTCCTACGCGAACACCGGGGAGCTGTTTTTT.

The CDR3 DNA is TGTGCCAGCAGTTTATCGGCAGAGGGTAATGAAAAACTGTTTTTT. Amino acids: CASSLSAEGNEKLFF. The genes are TRBV28 and TRBJ1-4; D unresolved. V was clipped by 1 base and J by 4 bases, with 10 bases between them. There are 15 residues in the CDR3. CDR1 is MDHEN, CDR2 SYDVKM, per germline.

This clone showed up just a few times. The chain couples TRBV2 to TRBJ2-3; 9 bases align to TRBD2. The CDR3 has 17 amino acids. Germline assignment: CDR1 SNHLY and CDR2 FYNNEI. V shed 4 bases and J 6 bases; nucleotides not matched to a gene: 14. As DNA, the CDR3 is TGTGCCAGCAGTGTGCAAGGGGCTAGCGGGAATCGCGATACGCAGTATTTT. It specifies CASSVQGASGNRDTQYF.

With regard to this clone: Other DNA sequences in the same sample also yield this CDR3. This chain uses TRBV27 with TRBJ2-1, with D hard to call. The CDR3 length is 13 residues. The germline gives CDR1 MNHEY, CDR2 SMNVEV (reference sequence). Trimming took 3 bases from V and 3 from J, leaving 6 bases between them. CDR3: CASSLGRYNEQFF. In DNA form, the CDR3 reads TGTGCCAGCAGTTTGGGCCGCTACAATGAGCAGTTCTTC.

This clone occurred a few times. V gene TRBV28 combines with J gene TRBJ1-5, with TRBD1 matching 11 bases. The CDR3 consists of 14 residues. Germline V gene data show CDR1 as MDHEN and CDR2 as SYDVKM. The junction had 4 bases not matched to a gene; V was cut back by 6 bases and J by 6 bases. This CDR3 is CASSSGQGVQPQHF. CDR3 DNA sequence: TGTGCCAGCAGCTCGGGACAGGGGGTTCAGCCCCAGCATTTT.

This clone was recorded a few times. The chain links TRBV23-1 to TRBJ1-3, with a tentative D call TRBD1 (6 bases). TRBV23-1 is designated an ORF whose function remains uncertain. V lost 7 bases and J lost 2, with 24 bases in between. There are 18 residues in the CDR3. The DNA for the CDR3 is TGCGCCAGCACTCCCCCGGCCGAGGGGGAAGGGCCTGGAAACACCATATATTTT. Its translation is CASTPPAEGEGPGNTIYF.

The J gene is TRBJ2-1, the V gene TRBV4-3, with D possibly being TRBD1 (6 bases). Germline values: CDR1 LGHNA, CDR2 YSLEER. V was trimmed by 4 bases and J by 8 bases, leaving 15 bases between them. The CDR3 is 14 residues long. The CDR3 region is CASSRKRTVDEQFF. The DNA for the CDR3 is TGCGCCAGCAGCCGCAAACGGACAGTAGATGAGCAGTTCTTC.

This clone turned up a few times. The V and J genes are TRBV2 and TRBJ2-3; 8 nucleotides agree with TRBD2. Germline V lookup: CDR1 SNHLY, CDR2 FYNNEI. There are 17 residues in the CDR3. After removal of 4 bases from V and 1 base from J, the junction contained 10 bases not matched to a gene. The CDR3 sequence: CASSALGRAGGTDTQYF. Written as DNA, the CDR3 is TGTGCCAGCAGTGCCTTAGGGAGAGCGGGAGGCACAGATACGCAGTATTTT.

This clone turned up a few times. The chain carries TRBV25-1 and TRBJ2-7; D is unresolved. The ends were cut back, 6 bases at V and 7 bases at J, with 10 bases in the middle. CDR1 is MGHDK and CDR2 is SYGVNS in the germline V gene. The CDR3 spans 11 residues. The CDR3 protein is CASSAWWEQYF. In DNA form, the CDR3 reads TGTGCCAGCAGCGCGTGGTGGGAGCAGTACTTC.

The CDR3 DNA follows: TGTGCCAGTAGGCCCAGGGGGGTTGAGGAGCAGTTCTTC. This encodes CASRPRGVEEQFF. The chain recombines TRBV19 with TRBJ2-1; D perhaps matches TRBD1 (7 bases). This CDR3 contains 13 residues. From germline, CDR1 is LNHDA and CDR2 SQIVND (reference sequence). Trimming cost V 6 bases and J 10 bases, with 16 bases left between them.